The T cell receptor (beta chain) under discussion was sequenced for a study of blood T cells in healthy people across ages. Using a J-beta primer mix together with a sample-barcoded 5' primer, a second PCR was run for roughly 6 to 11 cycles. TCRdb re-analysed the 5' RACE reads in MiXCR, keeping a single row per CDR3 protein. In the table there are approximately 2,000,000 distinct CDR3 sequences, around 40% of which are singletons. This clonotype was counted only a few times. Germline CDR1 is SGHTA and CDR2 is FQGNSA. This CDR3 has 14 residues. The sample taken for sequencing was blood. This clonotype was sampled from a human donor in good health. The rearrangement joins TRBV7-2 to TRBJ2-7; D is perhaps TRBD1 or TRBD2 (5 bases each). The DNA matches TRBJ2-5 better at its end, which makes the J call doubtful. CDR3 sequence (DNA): TGTGCCAGCAGCTGGGACCCCACGGGGGAGACCCAGTACTTC. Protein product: CASSWDPTGETQYF.